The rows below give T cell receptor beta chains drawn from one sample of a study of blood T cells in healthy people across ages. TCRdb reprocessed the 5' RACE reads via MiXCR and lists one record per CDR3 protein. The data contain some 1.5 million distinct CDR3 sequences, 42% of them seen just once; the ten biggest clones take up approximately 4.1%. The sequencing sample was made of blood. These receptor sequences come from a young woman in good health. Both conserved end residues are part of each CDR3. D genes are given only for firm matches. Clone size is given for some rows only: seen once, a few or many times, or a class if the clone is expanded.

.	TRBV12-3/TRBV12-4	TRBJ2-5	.	TGTGCCAGCAGTTCAAGAACAGGGAGAGCAGAGACCCAGTACTTC	CASSSRTGRAETQYF
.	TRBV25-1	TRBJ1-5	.	TGTGCCAGCACCAAACCCCCCAGAAGCAATCAGCCCCAGCATTTT	CASTKPPRSNQPQHF
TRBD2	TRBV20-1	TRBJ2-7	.	TGCAGTGCTATCGGACTAGCGGCAAACTACGAGCAGTACTTC	CSAIGLAANYEQYF
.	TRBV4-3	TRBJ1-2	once	TGCGCCAGCAGCCAAGAGGCCAGACTTAACTATGGCTACACCTTC	CASSQEARLNYGYTF
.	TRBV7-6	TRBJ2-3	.	TGTGCCAGCAGCCCGGGACCGACTCAGGGAGATACGCAGTATTTT	CASSPGPTQGDTQYF
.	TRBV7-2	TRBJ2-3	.	TGTGCCAGCAGTCTCATGGCGGTCACAGATACGCAGTATTTT	CASSLMAVTDTQYF
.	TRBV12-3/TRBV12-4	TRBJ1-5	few	TGTGCCAGCAGTTTCTTCGGGGGCGCGGGCAATCAGCCCCAGCATTTT	CASSFFGGAGNQPQHF
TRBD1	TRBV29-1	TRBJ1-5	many	TGCAGCGCCTCGACAGGGGTGGGTCAGCCCCAGCATTTT	CSASTGVGQPQHF
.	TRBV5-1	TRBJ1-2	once	TGCGTCAGCAGTCACCGACATTCCTTTAACTATGGCTACACCTTC	CVSSHRHSFNYGYTF
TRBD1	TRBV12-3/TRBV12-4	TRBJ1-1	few	TGTGCCAGCAGTTTAGTCAGGGGGGGCACTGAAGCTTTCTTT	CASSLVRGGTEAFF
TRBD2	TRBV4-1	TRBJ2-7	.	TGCGCCAGCAGCCAAGTCTTACAGGGTCGGGGGGGAAATCCCTACGAGCAGTACTTC	CASSQVLQGRGGNPYEQYF
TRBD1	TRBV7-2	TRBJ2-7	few	TGTGCCAGCAGCCAAGGGCTAGGGGGCTTTTACGAGCAGTACTTC	CASSQGLGGFYEQYF
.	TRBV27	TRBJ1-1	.	TGTGCCAGCAGTACAATTAGGGTGACAGGCTTGGACACTGAAGCTTTCTTT	CASSTIRVTGLDTEAFF
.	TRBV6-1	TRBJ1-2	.	TGTGCCAGCGGGGGACTTTATGGCTACACCTTC	CASGGLYGYTF
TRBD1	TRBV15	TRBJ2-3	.	TGTGCCACCAGCAGTGACAGGGTGGATACGCAGTATTTT	CATSSDRVDTQYF
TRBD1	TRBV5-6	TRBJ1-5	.	TGTGCCAGCAGCTTGGCCCGGTGGGACAGATCTCGGACCCATAGCAATCAGCCCCAGCATTTT	CASSLARWDRSRTHSNQPQHF
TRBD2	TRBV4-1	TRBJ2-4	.	TGCGCCAGCAGAAAGGTACTAGCGGGGGGGCCTGACATTCAGTACTTC	CASRKVLAGGPDIQYF
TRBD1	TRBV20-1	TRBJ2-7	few	TGCAGTGTGCCCATGCCTCCGGGACAGACTGTCTACGAGCAGTACTTC	CSVPMPPGQTVYEQYF
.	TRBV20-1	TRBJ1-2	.	TGCAGTGCTAGATCTGGGGTATATGGCTACACCTTC	CSARSGVYGYTF
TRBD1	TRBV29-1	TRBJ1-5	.	TGCAGCGTTGTGACCGGGACAGGGGGGATTCAGCCCCAGCATTTT	CSVVTGTGGIQPQHF
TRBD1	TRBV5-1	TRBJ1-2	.	TGCGCCAGCAGCAGCCGGGACAGTTCGAATGTGAACTATGGCTACACCTTC	CASSSRDSSNVNYGYTF
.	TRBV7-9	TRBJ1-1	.	TGTGCCAGCAGCTTAGGAGTAGAGTGGGAGGTGAACACTGAAGCTTTCTTT	CASSLGVEWEVNTEAFF
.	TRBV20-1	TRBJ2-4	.	TGCAGTGCCAGACCCCCAGCGAAAAACATTCAGTACTTC	CSARPPAKNIQYF
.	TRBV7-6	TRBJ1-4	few	TGTGCCAGCAGCTACCCGGGGGGGGAAAAACTGTTTTTT	CASSYPGGEKLFF
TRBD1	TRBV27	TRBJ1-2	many	TGTGCCAGCAGTTCGACAGGGGTCTATGGCTACACCTTC	CASSSTGVYGYTF
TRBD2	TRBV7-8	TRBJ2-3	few	TGTGCCAGCAGCTTATCCAGACTAGCGGGGGTTGCCGTAGATACGCAGTATTTT	CASSLSRLAGVAVDTQYF
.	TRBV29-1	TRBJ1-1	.	TGCAGGGCGGGGCCGAACGCTGAAGCTTTCTTT	CRAGPNAEAFF
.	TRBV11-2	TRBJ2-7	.	TGTGCCGGGAGCTCAGGGGCTCTTTACGAGCAGTACTTC	CAGSSGALYEQYF
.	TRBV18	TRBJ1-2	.	TGTGCCAGCTCACCACCGAGGACAACTTCCAACTATGGCTACACCTTC	CASSPPRTTSNYGYTF
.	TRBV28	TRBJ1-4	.	TGTGCCAGCAGTCTCAGGACAGCTTTAAGTGAAAAACTGTTTTTT	CASSLRTALSEKLFF
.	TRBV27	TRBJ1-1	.	TGTGCCAGCAGTTTGGAGAGTAGAGGCACTGAAGCTTTCTTT	CASSLESRGTEAFF
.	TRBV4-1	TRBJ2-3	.	TGCGCCAGCAGCCCTCGACAGGACCCAGATACGCAGTATTTT	CASSPRQDPDTQYF
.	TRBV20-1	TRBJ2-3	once	TGCAGTGCTAAGTGGACCACAGATACGCAGTATTTT	CSAKWTTDTQYF
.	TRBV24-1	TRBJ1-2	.	TGTGCCACCAGTGACATAAGCATTAACTATGGCTACACCTTC	CATSDISINYGYTF
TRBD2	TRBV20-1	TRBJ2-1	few	TGCAGTGCTCGCACGGGACTAGGGCGGGTCTACAATGAGCAGTTCTTC	CSARTGLGRVYNEQFF
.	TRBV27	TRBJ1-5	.	TGTGCCAGCAGTTTGACGGGTCAAGGTCAGCCCCAGCATTTT	CASSLTGQGQPQHF
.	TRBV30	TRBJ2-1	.	TGTGCCTGGAGTGGCATTTCCTACAATGAGCAGTTCTTC	CAWSGISYNEQFF
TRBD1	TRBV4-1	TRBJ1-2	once	TGCGCCAGCAGCCAAGTGGGACAGGGGGCGGACTATGGCTACACCTTC	CASSQVGQGADYGYTF
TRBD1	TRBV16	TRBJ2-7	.	TGTGCCAGCAGCCAATCCCGGACAGGGGCATACGAGCAGTACTTC	CASSQSRTGAYEQYF
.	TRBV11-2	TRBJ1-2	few	TGTGCCAGCAGCTTAGATTGGCGTGGCTACACCTTC	CASSLDWRGYTF
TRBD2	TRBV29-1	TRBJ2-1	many	TGCAGCGTTGTGGGGACTAGCGGGTACAATGAGCAGTTCTTC	CSVVGTSGYNEQFF
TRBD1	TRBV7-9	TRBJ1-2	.	TGTGCCAGCAGTCGTGGCCAACAGGGGAGCTATGGCTACACCTTC	CASSRGQQGSYGYTF
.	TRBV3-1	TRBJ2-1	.	TGTGCCAGCAGCCAGTGGGGTCAGGCGCTTAACAATGAGCAGTTCTTC	CASSQWGQALNNEQFF
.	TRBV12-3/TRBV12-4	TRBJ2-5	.	TGTGCCAGCAGTCCGGGCGGAGCAACCCAGTACTTC	CASSPGGATQYF
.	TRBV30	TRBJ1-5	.	TGTGCCTGGAGTGTAGGGCCTAATCAGCCCCAGCATTTT	CAWSVGPNQPQHF
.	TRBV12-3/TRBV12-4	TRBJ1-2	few	TGTGCCAGCAGTTTAATGGCTTTGGTTACTGGCTACACCTTC	CASSLMALVTGYTF